One and the same sample provided the 9 T cell receptor beta chains below, sequenced in a study of cytotoxic CD8 clonotypes in ibrutinib-treated CLL. Data came from immunoSEQ multiplex PCR; TCRdb stores just in-frame clones and leaves some out. The sample includes 45,000 or so clones, about 70% of them seen just once. Here the sequenced sample was PBMCs, taken after 12 months of ibrutinib treatment. The receptor source for this set is a human donor with chronic lymphocytic leukemia.

The rearrangement joins TRBV11-2 to TRBJ1-2; possibly TRBD1 for D (5 bases). CDR3 length: 16 residues. Germline V lookup: CDR1 SGHAT, CDR2 FQNNGV. V lost 0 bases and J 5 bases, leaving 16 bases between the germline ends. DNA of the CDR3: TGTGCCAGCAGCTTAGATCGTTTGGGGGTCGGGTATGGCTACACCTTC. Amino acids: CASSLDRLGVGYGYTF. Combining the CDR3 with reference TRBV11-2 and TRBJ1-2 gives the whole variable domain EAGVAQSPRYKIIEKRQSVAFWCNPISGHATLYWYQQILGQGPKLLIQFQNNGVVDDSQLPKDRFSAERLKGVDSTLKIQPAKLEDSAVYLCASSLDRLGVGYGYTFGSGTRLTVV.

The V gene is TRBV27, the J gene TRBJ2-3, with D possibly matching TRBD2 (6 bases). V was cut by 5 bases and J by 0 bases, with 12 bases left in between. The CDR3 is 15 residues long. Per germline, CDR1 MNHEY and CDR2 SMNVEV (reference sequence). CDR3 region: CASSPLALSTDTQYF. CDR3 DNA sequence: TGTGCCAGCAGTCCTCTAGCGTTGAGCACAGATACGCAGTATTTT.

The chain is built from TRBV6-1 and TRBJ1-2, with D unresolved. The CDR3 loop spans 14 amino acids. V lost 3 bases and J 4 bases, leaving 12 bases between the germline ends. Germline lookup yields CDR1 MNHNS and CDR2 SASEGT. CDR3: CASSDRLPPYGYTF. CDR3 nucleotide sequence: TGTGCCAGCAGTGACAGGCTTCCCCCCTATGGCTACACCTTC.

The V call is TRBV19, the J call TRBJ2-7, with D perhaps TRBD2 (5 bases). Germline V gene sequence: CDR1 LNHDA, CDR2 SQIVND (reference sequence). Trimming took 1 base from V and 6 from J, leaving 13 bases between them. This CDR3 is built from 14 residues. The CDR3 region is CASSIAGELGEQYF. In DNA form, the CDR3 reads TGTGCCAGTAGTATAGCCGGGGAGCTGGGCGAGCAGTACTTC. Supplemented by reference TRBV19 and TRBJ2-7, the full variable domain reads DGGITQSPKYLFRKEGQNVTLSCEQNLNHDAMYWYRQDPGQGLRLIYYSQIVNDFQKGDIAEGYSVSREKKESFPLTVTSAQKNPTAFYLCASSIAGELGEQYFGPGTRLTVT.

The rearrangement links TRBV5-6 to TRBJ2-1; 8 bases are a match to TRBD2. Germline CDR1 SGHDT, CDR2 YYEEEE. CDR3 length: 15 amino acids. The junction had 8 bases not matched to a gene; V was cut back by 3 bases and J by 6 bases. The CDR3 region is CASSSRSGMGNEQFF. The CDR3 region has the DNA TGTGCCAGCAGCTCGCGTAGCGGGATGGGCAATGAGCAGTTCTTC.

The table lists this clone with a count of one. The V gene is TRBV7-9, the J gene TRBJ2-2; no clear D gene. Trimming took off 0 bases at V and 4 bases at J, with 15 bases between the two ends. This CDR3 contains 17 residues. Germline-derived CDR1 and CDR2 are SEHNR and FQNEAQ (reference sequence). CDR3 DNA sequence: TGTGCCAGCAGCTTAGCGCTTCGGGTTAGCCGCACCGGGGAGCTGTTTTTT. Its translation: CASSLALRVSRTGELFF. The variable domain in full, completed from reference TRBV7-9 and TRBJ2-2, reads DTGVSQNPRHKITKRGQNVTFRCDPISEHNRLYWYRQTLGQGPEFLTYFQNEAQLEKSRLLSDRFSAERPKGSFSTLEIQRTEQGDSAMYLCASSLALRVSRTGELFFGEGSRLTVL.

V and J are TRBV14 and TRBJ2-7, with TRBD2 matching 8 bases. From germline, CDR1 is SGHDN and CDR2 FVKESK. The CDR3 is 16 amino acids. J was trimmed by 5 bases and V by 1 base; bases with no gene match: 10. The CDR3, as DNA: TGTGCCAGCAGCCAAGTAACCAGCGGGAGTCCCCACGAGCAGTACTTC. This gives the protein CASSQVTSGSPHEQYF.

The genes are TRBV2 and TRBJ1-4; TRBD1 aligns across 9 bases. This CDR3 comprises 14 residues. J was trimmed by 7 bases and V by 4 bases; bases with no gene match: 4. The germline gives CDR1 SNHLY, CDR2 FYNNEI. This CDR3 is CASSVQGAFEKLFF. The CDR3 DNA is TGTGCCAGCAGTGTACAGGGGGCATTTGAAAAACTGTTTTTT.

This clone was recorded once. This sequence joins TRBV7-9 and TRBJ2-5; 9 positions match TRBD2. The CDR3 sequence is 15 residues long. V was pared by 11 bases and J by 1 base, with 11 bases of the junction left unmatched. Germline assignment: CDR1 SEHNR and CDR2 FQNEAQ (reference sequence). The CDR3 DNA follows: TGTGCCCTTGCGGGGGGGCGCGGGGGCCAAGAGACCCAGTACTTC. It yields the protein CALAGGRGGQETQYF.